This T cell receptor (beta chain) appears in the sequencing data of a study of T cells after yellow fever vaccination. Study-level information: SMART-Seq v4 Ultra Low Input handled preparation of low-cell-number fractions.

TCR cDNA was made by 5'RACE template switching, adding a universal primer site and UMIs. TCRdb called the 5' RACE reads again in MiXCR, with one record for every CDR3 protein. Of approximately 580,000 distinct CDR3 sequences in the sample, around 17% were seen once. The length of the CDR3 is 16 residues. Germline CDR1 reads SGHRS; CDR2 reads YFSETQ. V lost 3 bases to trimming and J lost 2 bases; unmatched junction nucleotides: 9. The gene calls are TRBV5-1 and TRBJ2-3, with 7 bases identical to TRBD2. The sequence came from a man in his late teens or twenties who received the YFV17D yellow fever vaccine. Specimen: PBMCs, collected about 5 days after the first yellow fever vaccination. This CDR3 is CASSSPLGGVTDTQYF. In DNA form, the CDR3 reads TGCGCCAGCAGCTCCCCCTTGGGGGGGGTCACAGATACGCAGTATTTT.